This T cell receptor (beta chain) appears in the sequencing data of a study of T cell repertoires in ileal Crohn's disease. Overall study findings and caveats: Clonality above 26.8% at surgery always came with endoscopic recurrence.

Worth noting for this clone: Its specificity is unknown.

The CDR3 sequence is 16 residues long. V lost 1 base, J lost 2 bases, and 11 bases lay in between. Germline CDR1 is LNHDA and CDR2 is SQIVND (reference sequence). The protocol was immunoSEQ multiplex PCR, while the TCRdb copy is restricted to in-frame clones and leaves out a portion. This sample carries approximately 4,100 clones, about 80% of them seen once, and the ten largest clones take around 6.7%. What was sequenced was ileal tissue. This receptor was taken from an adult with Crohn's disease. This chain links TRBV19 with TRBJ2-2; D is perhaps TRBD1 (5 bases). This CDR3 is CASSIADSLNTGELFF. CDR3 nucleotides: TGTGCCAGTAGTATAGCTGACAGTCTTAACACCGGGGAGCTGTTTTTT.